These 18 T cell receptor beta chains came from one sample sequenced in a study of blood T cell repertoires in COVID-19. Sequencing was performed with immunoSEQ multiplex PCR; in TCRdb, only in-frame clones are kept and a portion is missing. The table includes roughly 410,000 clones, 89% detected once. Sequencing was carried out using peripheral blood. The source is a middle-aged man with acute or convalescent COVID-19.

V gene TRBV29-1 combines with J gene TRBJ1-2, with D hard to call. Germline V gene sequence: CDR1 SQVTM, CDR2 ANQGSEA. Trimming left V 7 bases short and J 2 bases short, with 8 bases between. The CDR3 loop spans 11 amino acids. The CDR3 loop reads CSAQINYGYTF. The CDR3 DNA reads TGCAGCGCTCAGATAAACTATGGCTACACCTTC.

The chain links TRBV11-2 to TRBJ2-5; possibly TRBD1 for D (5 bases). Germline CDR1 and CDR2: SGHAT and FQNNGV. V lost 4 bases to trimming and J lost 4 bases, with 19 bases between them. The CDR3 consists of 16 residues. The CDR3, as DNA: TGTGCCAGCAGCTCCCGGAGTGGGGCGGTGGGAGAGACCCAGTACTTC. Protein: CASSSRSGAVGETQYF.

V is TRBV2 and J is TRBJ1-3, with D perhaps matching TRBD1 (6 bases). This CDR3 has 15 amino acids. V was cut by 8 bases and J by 0 bases, with 14 bases left in between. Germline values: CDR1 SNHLY, CDR2 FYNNEI. The CDR3 DNA follows: TGTGCCAGCGGGGGAGGGACACTCTCTGGAAACACCATATATTTT. Translating it yields CASGGGTLSGNTIYF.

The chain has TRBV18 and TRBJ2-7, with TRBD1 matching 8 bases. Germline CDR1 reads KGHSH; CDR2 reads LQKENI. The junction had 9 bases not matched to a gene; V was cut back by 0 bases and J by 5 bases. CDR3 size: 16 residues. CDR3 bases: TGTGCCAGCTCACCACCGGGTAGGCAGGGGGCCCACGAGCAGTACTTC. This gives the protein CASSPPGRQGAHEQYF.

The chain employs TRBV3-1 (or the pseudogene TRBV3-2) and TRBJ1-6, with a possible D match to TRBD1 (6 bases). Germline V lookup: CDR1 LGHDT, CDR2 YNNKEL (reference sequence). The CDR3 runs to 14 residues. Trimming pared 0 bases from V and 6 bases from J, leaving 6 bases between. The CDR3 DNA reads as TGTGCCAGCAGCCAAGAACAGGGTAATTCACCCCTCCACTTT. It translates to CASSQEQGNSPLHF.

The chain recombines TRBV5-1 with TRBJ1-2, with 8 bases matching TRBD1. This CDR3 has 15 amino acids. CDR1 and CDR2 (germline): SGHRS, YFSETQ. Trimming at V came to 0 bases and at J to 3 bases, leaving 4 bases not matched to a gene. CDR3 sequence (DNA): TGCGCCAGCAGCTTGGTAGTACAGGGGGACTATGGCTACACCTTC. Amino acids: CASSLVVQGDYGYTF.

V and J are TRBV5-1 and TRBJ2-1; TRBD2 might be the D (6 bases). This CDR3 is 13 amino acids long. Germline V gives CDR1 SGHRS, CDR2 YFSETQ. Deletions cut 4 bases from V and 5 bases from J, with 10 bases between. CDR3 sequence: CASSPGGDNEQFF. DNA of the CDR3: TGCGCCAGCAGCCCAGGAGGGGACAATGAGCAGTTCTTC.

The rearrangement joins TRBV21-1 to TRBJ1-5; whether TRBD1, the table's D call, matches the DNA was not checked. TRBV21-1 is flagged as a pseudogene. The CDR3 extends over 15 amino acids. As DNA, the CDR3 is TGTGCCAGCAGCAAAGCGCGCAGGGGCTATCAGCCCCAGCATTTT. Its translation is CASSKARRGYQPQHF.

The J gene is TRBJ1-2, the V gene TRBV30; TRBD1 is a possible D gene (5 bases). Trimming left V 7 bases short and J 4 bases short, with 10 bases between. From germline, CDR1 is GTSNPN and CDR2 SVGIG (reference sequence). CDR3 length: 11 residues. The CDR3 reads CALGPSYGYTF. In DNA, the CDR3 is TGTGCCTTGGGACCGAGCTATGGCTACACCTTC.

The rearrangement joins TRBV4-1 to TRBJ2-3; TRBD2 matches 10 bases. Losses at the gene ends were 0 bases for V and 2 bases for J; bases not matched to a gene: 5. Germline V gives CDR1 MGHRA, CDR2 YSYEKL. The CDR3 loop spans 17 amino acids. CDR3 sequence (DNA): TGCGCCAGCAGCCAAGACTTAGCGGGGGGACCCACAGATACGCAGTATTTT. This encodes CASSQDLAGGPTDTQYF.

The rearrangement joins TRBV25-1 to TRBJ1-5; 7 nucleotides align to TRBD1. There are 13 residues in the CDR3. CDR1 and CDR2 (germline): MGHDK, SYGVNS. V was pared by 6 bases and J by 6 bases, with 5 bases of the junction left unmatched. As DNA, the CDR3 is TGTGCCAGCAGCCCAGGGGGGACTCAGCCCCAGCATTTT. This sequence encodes CASSPGGTQPQHF. Full variable domain (missing parts from reference TRBV25-1 and TRBJ1-5): EADIYQTPRYLVIGTGKKITLECSQTMGHDKMYWYQQDPGMELHLIHYSYGVNSTEKGDLSSESTVSRIRTEHFPLTLESARPSHTSQYLCASSPGGTQPQHFGDGTRLSIL.

This rearrangement joins TRBV19 to TRBJ2-1, with 8 bases aligning to TRBD1. CDR1 LNHDA and CDR2 SQIVND come from the germline V gene (reference sequence). This CDR3 is 14 amino acids long. The J segment lost 3 bases and the V segment lost 10 bases, leaving 8 bases of the junction unmatched. CDR3 residues: CATGGQANYNEQFF. The CDR3 coding sequence is TGTGCCACCGGGGGACAGGCAAACTACAATGAGCAGTTCTTC.

CDR3 sequence reads: CASSWGDSVTDTQYF. CDR3 sequence (DNA): TGCGCCAGCAGCTGGGGGGACAGCGTCACAGATACGCAGTATTTT. This chain joins TRBV5-1 and TRBJ2-3, with D possibly being TRBD1 (7 bases). The length of the CDR3 is 15 residues. Germline V gene lookup returns CDR1 SGHRS and CDR2 YFSETQ. Trimming removed 3 bases at V and 2 bases at J, with 13 bases between.

The chain joins TRBV7-9 to TRBJ1-1, with D perhaps matching TRBD1 (6 bases). V was clipped by 1 base and J by 7 bases, with 13 bases between them. From germline, CDR1 is SEHNR and CDR2 FQNEAQ (reference sequence). The CDR3 has 14 amino acids. CDR3 protein: CASSLVGGAIEAFF. The CDR3 DNA sequence: TGTGCCAGCAGCTTAGTTGGGGGGGCTATTGAAGCTTTCTTT.

The V gene is TRBV19, the J gene TRBJ2-5, with 8 positions matching TRBD2. V trimming: 5 bases; J trimming: 5 bases; junction bases outside the gene matches: 7. CDR1 LNHDA and CDR2 SQIVND come from the germline V gene (reference sequence). The CDR3 loop spans 14 amino acids. CDR3 sequence (DNA): TGTGCCAGTAGTCCTAGCGGGTTTGGGGAGACCCAGTACTTC. Amino acid sequence: CASSPSGFGETQYF.

The genes are TRBV19 and TRBJ1-1; 8 nucleotides line up with TRBD1. There are 13 residues in the CDR3. With 7 bases clipped from V and 3 bases from J, the junction kept 4 bases outside the gene matches. Germline V gene data show CDR1 as LNHDA and CDR2 as SQIVND (reference sequence). CDR3 protein: CASKKDRDTEAFF. The CDR3, as DNA: TGTGCCAGTAAAAAGGACAGGGACACTGAAGCTTTCTTT.

As regards this clone: Other DNA sequences in the sample encode the same CDR3. The rearrangement uses TRBV12-3 or TRBV12-4 and TRBJ2-7; D gene ambiguous. The ends were cut back, 3 bases at V and 2 bases at J, with 8 bases in the middle. This CDR3 is built from 13 residues. CDR3 in amino acids: CASSLSGTYEQYF. In DNA, the CDR3 is TGTGCCAGCAGTTTGTCAGGAACCTACGAGCAGTACTTC.

The chain couples TRBV19 to TRBJ2-5; D not certain. Trimming left V 5 bases short and J 1 base short, with 8 bases between. This CDR3 contains 13 residues. Germline V gives CDR1 LNHDA, CDR2 SQIVND (reference sequence). Here the CDR3 DNA reads TGTGCCAGTAGTGGTTTGAGCCAAGAGACCCAGTACTTC. Its protein is CASSGLSQETQYF.